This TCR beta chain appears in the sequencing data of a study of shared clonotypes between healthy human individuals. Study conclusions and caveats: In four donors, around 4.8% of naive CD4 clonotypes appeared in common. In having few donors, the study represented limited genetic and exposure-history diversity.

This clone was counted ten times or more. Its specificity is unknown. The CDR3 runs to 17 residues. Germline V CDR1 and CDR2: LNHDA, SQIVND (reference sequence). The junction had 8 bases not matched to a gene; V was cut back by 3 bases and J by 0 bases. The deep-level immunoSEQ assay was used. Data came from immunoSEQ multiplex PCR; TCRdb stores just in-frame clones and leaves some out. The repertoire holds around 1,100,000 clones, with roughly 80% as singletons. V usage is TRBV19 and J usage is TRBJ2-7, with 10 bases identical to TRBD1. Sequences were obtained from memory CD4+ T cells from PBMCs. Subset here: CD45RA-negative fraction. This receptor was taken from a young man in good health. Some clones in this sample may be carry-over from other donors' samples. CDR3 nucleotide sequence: TGTGCCAGTAGTATGGGCGTTGGGACAGGGGCCTCCTACGAGCAGTACTTC. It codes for CASSMGVGTGASYEQYF.